The 13 T cell receptor beta chains in this list originate from one sample, sequenced in a study of T-cell memory formation after mild COVID-19. TCRdb redid the calling of the 5' RACE reads with MiXCR, one entry per CDR3 protein. The sample lists about 440,000 distinct CDR3 sequences, about 20% occurring once. The sample comprised PBMCs or a T cell subset sorted from them (not recorded which). The receptors come from an adult woman who had mild COVID-19 (a few samples of this study predate the infection). Cell type and time point are not known.

This clonotype was seen a handful of times. The V gene is TRBV7-8, the J gene TRBJ2-3; TRBD2 matches at 8 bases. The CDR3 runs 17 residues. Germline V CDR1 and CDR2: SGHVS, FQNEAQ. The V and J ends lost 5 bases and 2 bases, in that order; junction bases with no gene match: 12. The CDR3 DNA sequence: TGTGCCAGCAGCCATCCGGGGGGGAGCGGGGTCACAGATACGCAGTATTTT. It codes for CASSHPGGSGVTDTQYF. The full variable domain, with the rest looked up from reference TRBV7-8 and TRBJ2-3, is GAGVSQSPRYKVAKRGQDVALRCDPISGHVSLFWYQQALGQGPEFLTYFQNEAQLDKSGLPSDRFFAERPEGSVSTLKIQRTQQEDSAVYLCASSHPGGSGVTDTQYFGPGTRLTVL.

The gene calls are TRBV6-2 or TRBV6-3 and TRBJ2-3; D gene uncertain. The V and J ends lost 6 bases and 14 bases respectively, with 9 bases between them. The CDR3 is 9 amino acids. Germline lookup yields CDR1 MNHEY and CDR2 SVGEGT. In nucleotides, the CDR3 is TGTGCCAGCAGCCCCCCCTTGTATTTT. It translates to CASSPPLYF.

The rearrangement joins TRBV11-2 to TRBJ2-2; D is ambiguous. In germline, CDR1 is SGHAT, CDR2 FQNNGV. This CDR3 is 14 amino acids long. Trimming shortened V by 3 bases and J by 4 bases, and 9 bases separated the two germline ends. CDR3 DNA: TGTGCCAGCAGCTTCCCCCGTACCACCGGGGAGCTGTTTTTT. Residues: CASSFPRTTGELFF.

This chain connects TRBV11-2 to TRBJ1-2, with a tentative D call TRBD1 (5 bases). The ends were cut back, 2 bases at V and 5 bases at J, with 12 bases in the middle. Germline assignment: CDR1 SGHAT and CDR2 FQNNGV. The CDR3 extends over 14 amino acids. In DNA form, the CDR3 reads TGTGCCAGCAGCTTAACCGGGACGGCTTATGGCTACACCTTC. Its translation is CASSLTGTAYGYTF. Based on the CDR3 plus reference TRBV11-2 and TRBJ1-2, the full variable domain is EAGVAQSPRYKIIEKRQSVAFWCNPISGHATLYWYQQILGQGPKLLIQFQNNGVVDDSQLPKDRFSAERLKGVDSTLKIQPAKLEDSAVYLCASSLTGTAYGYTFGSGTRLTVV.

This rearrangement joins TRBV14 to TRBJ2-2, with 9 positions matching TRBD1. The junction had 6 bases not matched to a gene; V was cut back by 4 bases and J by 0 bases. Looked up from germline, CDR1 is SGHDN and CDR2 is FVKESK. This CDR3 is 17 amino acids long. The CDR3 region is CASSRGTGSTNTGELFF. For the CDR3, the DNA is TGTGCCAGCAGCCGAGGGACAGGGAGCACGAACACCGGGGAGCTGTTTTTT. Combining the CDR3 with reference TRBV14 and TRBJ2-2 gives the whole variable domain EAGVTQFPSHSVIEKGQTVTLRCDPISGHDNLYWYRRVMGKEIKFLLHFVKESKQDESGMPNNRFLAERTGGTYSTLKVQPAELEDSGVYFCASSRGTGSTNTGELFFGEGSRLTVL.

This chain uses TRBV3-1 with TRBJ2-1; D remains ambiguous. Germline V CDR1 and CDR2: LGHDT, YNNKEL (reference sequence). Trimming cost V 4 bases and J 7 bases, with 17 bases left between them. There are 15 residues in the CDR3. The DNA for the CDR3 is TGTGCCAGCAGCCGAACGAGGAGTCCGTCGAATGAGCAGTTCTTC. This gives the protein CASSRTRSPSNEQFF.

There are a few counts of this clonotype. The chain recombines TRBV7-6 with TRBJ2-7; 9 positions agree with TRBD2. CDR1 and CDR2 from the germline V gene are SGHVS and FNYEAQ. The ends lost 5 bases at V and 2 bases at J; junction bases unmatched: 7. The CDR3 length is 15 residues. This CDR3 is CASSPAGGRTYEQYF. In nucleotides, the CDR3 is TGTGCCAGCAGCCCAGCGGGGGGAAGAACCTACGAGCAGTACTTC.

In its sample, this clonotype was seen a few times. Written as DNA, the CDR3 is TGTGCCAGCAGACGGACAGGGACGAACACTGAAGCTTTCTTT. Amino acid sequence: CASRRTGTNTEAFF. This chain links TRBV6-2 or TRBV6-3 with TRBJ1-1; the match to TRBD1 covers 8 bases. The V gene's germline CDR1 is MNHEY and CDR2 SVGEGT. The trim removed 6 bases at V and 1 base at J, leaving 4 bases unmatched. The CDR3 length is 14 residues.

This clonotype was picked up one time. The chain is built from TRBV24-1 and TRBJ2-7, with TRBD2 identical over 13 bases. Germline assignment: CDR1 KGHDR and CDR2 SFDVKD. V shed 4 bases and J 4 bases; nucleotides not matched to a gene: 3. CDR3 length equals 15 residues. The CDR3: CATSEGLAGVYEQYF. In nucleotides, the CDR3 is TGTGCCACCAGTGAAGGACTAGCGGGAGTGTACGAGCAGTACTTC.

This sequence joins TRBV10-3 and TRBJ2-7; D might be TRBD1 (6 bases). In germline, CDR1 is ENHRY, CDR2 SYGVKD. Trimming took 5 bases from V and 7 from J, leaving 12 bases between them. This CDR3 has 12 amino acids. The CDR3 here is CAISPTGAEQYF. CDR3 DNA: TGTGCCATCAGTCCGACAGGTGCTGAGCAGTACTTC.

The gene calls are TRBV12-3 or TRBV12-4 and TRBJ1-2, with D hard to call. CDR3 size: 13 residues. V was shortened by 2 bases and J by 8 bases, with 12 bases between the two germline ends. Here the CDR3 DNA reads TGTGCCAGCAGTTTAACGTCGGCGGAAGGCTACACCTTC. Translating gives CASSLTSAEGYTF.

This clonotype showed up just a few times. This chain connects TRBV4-3 to TRBJ1-5, with D possibly being TRBD1 (5 bases). The germline V gene encodes CDR1 LGHNA and CDR2 YSLEER. Trimming took 2 bases from V and 4 from J, leaving 18 bases between them. The CDR3 runs 17 residues. The chain's CDR3 is CASSQQYPGTGNQPQHF. The CDR3 region has the DNA TGCGCCAGCAGCCAACAATACCCCGGGACGGGGAATCAGCCCCAGCATTTT.

This chain uses TRBV29-1 with TRBJ2-5; TRBD1 matches 8 bases. The germline V gene encodes CDR1 SQVTM and CDR2 ANQGSEA. V shed 6 bases, J shed 3 bases, and the junction held 9 bases outside the gene matches. The CDR3 spans 14 residues. The CDR3 region is CSVADRGRKETQYF. The CDR3 DNA follows: TGCAGCGTCGCTGACAGGGGTAGAAAAGAGACCCAGTACTTC.